Below are 19 T cell receptor beta chains sequenced from a single sample in a study of monozygotic twins with inflammatory bowel disease. Reanalyzing the 5' RACE reads, TCRdb keeps one entry per CDR3 protein, without DNA. This sample contains about 85,000 distinct CDR3 sequences. The source material was blood. The receptors originated from a human donor with ulcerative colitis or Crohn's disease, or a healthy co-twin of an affected twin (not recorded which).

This rearrangement joins TRBV15 to TRBJ1-1. This CDR3 is built from 15 residues. Germline V lookup: CDR1 LNHNV, CDR2 YYDKDF (reference sequence). The CDR3: CATSRSGSGGPEAFF.

This chain links TRBV6-4 with TRBJ2-7; absent DNA, TCRdb's TRBD1 call cannot be checked. The CDR3 length is 19 residues. Germline V lookup: CDR1 MRHNA, CDR2 SNTAGT. CDR3: CASSVGAGQEVFGSYEQYF.

The rearrangement joins TRBV24-1 to TRBJ2-6; TCRdb's D gene call, TRBD1, goes unchecked for lack of DNA. The CDR3 runs 16 residues. The V gene's germline CDR1 is KGHDR and CDR2 SFDVKD. CDR3: CATSDPTGSGANVLTF.

V is TRBV7-2 and J is TRBJ2-5. Germline V gene lookup returns CDR1 SGHTA and CDR2 FQGNSA. This CDR3 is 14 amino acids long. CDR3 loop: CASSLQWQQETQYF.

The V gene is TRBV7-2, the J gene TRBJ1-2; absent DNA, TCRdb's TRBD1 call cannot be checked. The CDR3 contains 13 residues. The germline V gene has CDR1 SGHTA and CDR2 FQGNSA. CDR3 sequence: CASSPGQWSGYTF.

J is TRBJ2-1 and V is TRBV6-5; the TCRdb call, TRBD2, lacks DNA for checking. This CDR3 region has 15 residues. The germline V gene encodes CDR1 MNHEY and CDR2 SVGAGI. The CDR3 is CASSYLGTLYNEQFF.

The chain joins TRBV6-5 to TRBJ1-1; TCRdb selects TRBD1, and the lack of DNA leaves this call unchecked. The V gene's germline CDR1 is MNHEY and CDR2 SVGAGI. The CDR3 sequence is 17 residues long. The CDR3 loop is CASSYFGTGGANTEAFF.

The V call is TRBV5-1, the J call TRBJ1-2; the TCRdb D gene call, TRBD1, has no DNA to confirm it. This CDR3 is 14 amino acids long. Germline values: CDR1 SGHRS, CDR2 YFSETQ. The CDR3 region is CASSLSAGVYGYTF.

The rearrangement uses TRBV6-2 or TRBV6-3 and TRBJ2-5. The CDR3 is made up of 14 amino acids. Per germline, CDR1 MNHEY and CDR2 SVGEGT. CDR3 residues: CASSSYTQKETQYF.

The rearrangement links TRBV6-6 to TRBJ1-5. Per the germline V gene, CDR1 is MNHNY and CDR2 is SVGAGI (reference sequence). This CDR3 comprises 14 residues. CDR3 sequence: CASSFDGGNQPQHF.

The rearrangement joins TRBV9 to TRBJ2-1; TCRdb designates TRBD2, a call that cannot be tested without DNA. CDR1 is SGDLS, CDR2 YYNGEE, per germline. The CDR3 extends over 17 amino acids. CDR3 sequence reads: CASSFRTSGGPYNQQFF.

This chain joins TRBV2 and TRBJ1-2; TCRdb proposes TRBD1, but this gene call is untestable without DNA. CDR3 length equals 11 residues. Germline-derived CDR1 and CDR2 are SNHLY and FYNNEI. The CDR3: CATQGDHGYTF.

V and J are TRBV19 and TRBJ2-1; the TCRdb call, TRBD2, lacks DNA for checking. This CDR3 spans 16 amino acids. Germline V gives CDR1 LNHDA, CDR2 SQIVND (reference sequence). The CDR3 protein is CASSIIAGTSVKKQFF.

V is TRBV29-1 and J is TRBJ2-7; TCRdb's assignment of TRBD2 cannot be checked, as there is no DNA. Germline CDR1 and CDR2: SQVTM and ANQGSEA. This CDR3 spans 14 amino acids. CDR3 protein: CSVEGGTIYDEQYF.

CDR3 residues: CSVDQGPETQYF. The chain carries TRBV29-1 and TRBJ2-5; TCRdb returns TRBD2, unconfirmable since there is no DNA. The V gene's germline CDR1 is SQVTM and CDR2 ANQGSEA. The CDR3 runs to 12 residues.

This chain joins TRBV5-1 and TRBJ1-2; TCRdb's D call of TRBD1 is untestable without DNA. Per germline, CDR1 SGHRS and CDR2 YFSETQ. The CDR3 sequence is 15 residues long. CDR3 in amino acids: CASSSRITGDWGYTF.

This chain links TRBV5-1 with TRBJ2-7; TCRdb names TRBD1, which stays unverified in the absence of DNA. The CDR3 runs 14 residues. Germline-derived CDR1 and CDR2 are SGHRS and YFSETQ. The CDR3: CASSFTRDSYEQYF.

The chain's CDR3 is CSARTRSYNEQFF. The chain links TRBV20-1 to TRBJ2-1. This CDR3 is built from 13 residues. Per germline, CDR1 DFQATT and CDR2 SNEGSKA (reference sequence).

This chain joins TRBV6-6 and TRBJ1-2; TCRdb's assignment of TRBD1 cannot be checked, as there is no DNA. Germline lookup yields CDR1 MNHNY and CDR2 SVGAGI (reference sequence). This CDR3 region has 12 residues. CDR3 protein: CASSLERRGEAF.